This entry features one T cell receptor beta chain sequence. Antigen unknown. Time point here: patch test 2, 6 weeks after DPC sensitization. Noted treatment: therapeutic diphenylcyclopropenone sensitization with weekly scalp DPC. The sample is drawn from a study of human T cells and chemical hapten exposure. About the research overall: Patch testing placed 0.01% DPC on the upper back, with readings at 6 days. Alopecia areata, totalis or universalis affected patients, mainly female.

TCRdb reanalysed the RACE reads using MiXCR and keeps one entry per CDR3 protein. The sample has some 42,000 distinct CDR3 sequences, 8% to 9.5% seen once. Overall study findings and caveats: Donors had alopecia, so their immune response may differ from healthy people's. Significantly more large CDR3 similarity clusters were formed by expanded TCRs than by controls.

This clonotype was sampled from a woman aged 35 to 49 with alopecia areata. Some clones in this sample may be carry-over from other donors' samples. Specimen: whole blood, collected in connection with sensitization to the hapten diphenylcyclopropenone (DPC).

For the CDR3, the DNA is TGCGCCAGCAGCCAAGAAAATCAACAGCCCAACGAGCAGTACTTC. Its protein product is CASSQENQQPNEQYF. The V and J genes are TRBV4-1 and TRBJ2-7, with D hard to call. The V and J ends lost 0 bases and 5 bases respectively, with 14 bases between them. Germline V gives CDR1 MGHRA, CDR2 YSYEKL. This CDR3 comprises 15 residues.